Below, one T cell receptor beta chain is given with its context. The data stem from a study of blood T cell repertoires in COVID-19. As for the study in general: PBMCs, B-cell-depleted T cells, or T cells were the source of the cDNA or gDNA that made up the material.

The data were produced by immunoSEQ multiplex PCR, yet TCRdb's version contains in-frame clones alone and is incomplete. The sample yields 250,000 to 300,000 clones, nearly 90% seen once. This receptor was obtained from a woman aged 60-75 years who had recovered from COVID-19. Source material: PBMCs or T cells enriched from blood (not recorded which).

The CDR3 spells CASSYELNQPQHF. The CDR3 DNA reads as TGTGCCAGCAGTTACGAGTTGAATCAGCCCCAGCATTTT. The chain links TRBV6-5 to TRBJ1-5; D is unresolved. Germline CDR1 and CDR2: MNHEY and SVGAGI. The CDR3 covers 13 residues. Deletions cut 2 bases from V and 4 bases from J, with 6 bases between.